Listed here is a single T cell receptor beta chain. Its target antigen remains unknown. No qualities accompany the bases; no much larger clone lies one base away. This record belongs to a study of shared T cell receptors in the human thymus (dated by TCRdb to about 2021). Study-level background: The study examined how the human thymus generates shared, self-reactive T-cell receptor alpha chains.

Receptors were amplified or captured by the immunoSEQ multiplex PCR assay. Drawn from immuneACCESS, this table holds only the in-frame rearrangements with V and J called that TCRdb kept. Clones are partly lost; checked studies trace under half to an unresolved V gene and leave the rest unexplained. In all, the sample holds 640,000 or so clones, and approximately 87% of those were seen once. The ten largest clones represent over 0.008% of the sample. Looking up the germline V gene yields CDR1 MDHEN and CDR2 SYDVKM. The CDR3 numbers 17 residues from cysteine through phenylalanine. Only the CDR3 DNA is retained, 51 bases long and in frame from the first base. Cut back by 3 bases and 0 bases, the V and J ends lie 15 bases apart. This same sample was also part of a study on human thymus T cells. That second report states: Donors were immunologically healthy infants undergoing open corrective cardiac surgery for congenital heart defects in Finland. Thymus tissue was collected as surgical resects that were removed during corrective cardiac surgery. Both the thymic and the peripheral blood repertoires appeared to show biased V and J gene segment usage. Highly overlapping thymic TCR repertoires among unrelated individuals were reported in the related research. The study described the TCR alpha and beta repertoires in fewer than 10 infant thymus samples and four matching peripheral blood samples. The cohort included more than 5 male and a couple of female infants, with donor ages spanning 7 to 244 days. Thymocytes were freed from the tissue by mechanical means and kept at -70 degrees C as pellets of roughly 9-34 million cells. A QIAsymphony instrument was used to extract genomic DNA from frozen cell pellets. The immunoSEQ multiplex PCR assay was used to amplify the TCRB and TCRAD loci from a standardized quantity of quality-controlled genomic DNA. Amplicons spanned the V(D)J region at a length sufficient to cover the CDR3 and identify V and J genes. The commercial immunoSEQ service was used to sequence amplicons on an Illumina platform. Primer bias and sequencing errors were corrected as previously described, and TCRAD and TCRB definitions were based on the IMGT database. Analysis of the repertoires was done with immunoSEQ Analyzer 3.0 and VDJTools and included basic statistics, V/J segment usage, diversity estimates, rarefaction and pairwise overlap. To estimate diversity, the Chao1, ChaoE, Efron-Thisted, Shannon and inverse Simpson indices were applied, and diversity was also estimated on datasets down-sampled to the smallest sample. For repertoire overlap, CDR3 nucleotide sequence, V gene and J gene had to match strictly, and clustering was done by Jaccard-based multidimensional scaling. On average, about 800,000 unique TCRB clonotypes were obtained from thymus samples, compared with 80,000 to 85,000 from blood samples.

Sequenced material: thymocytes. The chain is assembled from TRBV28 and TRBJ2-1; a tentative D call is TRBD2 (6 bases match). This sequence was found in a boy younger than two with a congenital heart defect. Donor details come from another sample of the same person, matched by shared clones. This receptor has the CDR3 CASSFRGLLGSYNEQFF. The DNA sequence reads TGTGCCAGCAGTTTTCGGGGACTCCTCGGCTCCTACAATGAGCAGTTCTTC.